One and the same sample provided the 16 T cell receptor beta chains below, sequenced in a study of cytomegalovirus exposure and HLA in healthy donors. The PCR ran on 60 Vbeta and 13 Jbeta primers. Measured with immunoSEQ multiplex PCR; TCRdb has only the in-frame clones, and not every one. The table includes 95,000 to 100,000 clones, about four fifths detected once. Sequenced input: PBMCs. All receptors derive from a female donor in good health and CMV-seropositive.

The V call is TRBV28, the J call TRBJ1-1; D not certain. Per the germline V gene, CDR1 is MDHEN and CDR2 is SYDVKM. The CDR3 covers 11 residues. V was shortened by 5 bases and J by 1 base, with 2 bases between the two germline ends. This CDR3 is CASSRNTEAFF. DNA for the CDR3: TGTGCCAGCAGTCGGAACACTGAAGCTTTCTTT.

The V call is TRBV6-6, the J call TRBJ1-4; D remains unclear. CDR1 is MNHNY, CDR2 SVGAGI, per germline (reference sequence). The length of the CDR3 is 14 residues. V lost 8 bases and J 3 bases, leaving 13 bases between the germline ends. CDR3 residues: CASRQLPANEKLFF. For the CDR3, the DNA is TGTGCCAGCCGACAACTCCCGGCTAATGAAAAACTGTTTTTT.

Regarding this clone: At one boundary the junction diverges from the germline segment, which might be a read error. The chain recombines TRBV7-9 with TRBJ2-5, with D unclear. This CDR3 has 11 amino acids. The germline V gene encodes CDR1 SEHNR and CDR2 FQNEAQ (reference sequence). CDR3 in DNA: TGTTCCAGCAGCTTCGGGGAGACCCAGTACTTC. It is translated as CSSSFGETQYF.

The CDR3, as DNA: TGTGCCAGCAGTGTTTCAGGGAGCAATCAGCCCCAGCATTTT. It encodes CASSVSGSNQPQHF. The genes are TRBV2 and TRBJ1-5; possible D gene TRBD1, 5 bases. The germline CDR1 and CDR2 sequences are SNHLY and FYNNEI. V lost 4 bases, J lost 1 base, and 8 bases lay in between. CDR3 length: 14 residues.

In this sample, this clone turned up a few times. The chain combines TRBV5-4 with TRBJ2-2; tentatively, D is TRBD1 (6 bases). Germline V gene lookup returns CDR1 SGHNT and CDR2 YYREEE (reference sequence). The CDR3 spans 16 residues. V lost 4 bases, J lost 1 base, and 14 bases lay in between. The DNA of the CDR3 is TGTGCCAGCAGCCCCCAACAGGGAATGAACACCGGGGAGCTGTTTTTT. Protein product: CASSPQQGMNTGELFF. Drawing the rest from reference TRBV5-4 and TRBJ2-2, the complete variable domain is ETGVTQSPTHLIKTRGQQVTLRCSSQSGHNTVSWYQQALGQGPQFIFQYYREEENGRGNFPPRFSGLQFPNYSSELNVNALELDDSALYLCASSPQQGMNTGELFFGEGSRLTVL.

The chain uses TRBV5-4 and TRBJ1-6; no clear D gene. Germline values: CDR1 SGHNT, CDR2 YYREEE (reference sequence). CDR3 length: 13 residues. V was pared by 0 bases and J by 6 bases, with 4 bases between. CDR3 sequence (DNA): TGTGCCAGCAGCTTGGACAGTAATTCACCCCTCCACTTT. This codes for CASSLDSNSPLHF.

This CDR3 is CASSLLVSQPQHF. The CDR3 bases are TGTGCCAGCAGTTTGCTGGTCAGTCAGCCCCAGCATTTT. This chain joins TRBV28 and TRBJ1-5, with D unclear. The ends were cut back, 3 bases at V and 6 bases at J, with 9 bases in the middle. Looked up from germline, CDR1 is MDHEN and CDR2 is SYDVKM. The CDR3 contains 13 residues.

This clone has a single count. This chain connects TRBV27 to TRBJ2-2; 8 nucleotides align to TRBD2. CDR1 MNHEY and CDR2 SMNVEV come from the germline V gene (reference sequence). The CDR3 runs 18 residues. J gave up 3 bases and V 2 bases, and 11 bases lay outside the gene matches. DNA of the CDR3: TGTGCCAGCAGTTTAAAGATGTCGGGGGGGGCCCACACCGGGGAGCTGTTTTTT. Its protein is CASSLKMSGGAHTGELFF.

The chain combines TRBV2 with TRBJ2-5, with a tentative D call TRBD1 (6 bases). CDR1 is SNHLY and CDR2 is FYNNEI in the germline V gene. Trimming cost V 6 bases and J 1 base, with 12 bases left between them. This CDR3 contains 14 residues. The CDR3 reads CASSLTGLQETQYF. The CDR3 DNA is TGTGCCAGCAGCCTTACAGGGCTCCAAGAGACCCAGTACTTC.

The chain has TRBV27 and TRBJ2-7; D possibly corresponds to TRBD1 (6 bases). The CDR3 loop spans 14 amino acids. V was cut by 3 bases and J by 0 bases, with 9 bases left in between. Germline V lookup: CDR1 MNHEY, CDR2 SMNVEV (reference sequence). The CDR3 spells CASSLSRGSYEQYF. The CDR3 region has the DNA TGTGCCAGCAGTTTGAGCAGGGGCTCCTACGAGCAGTACTTC.

The rearrangement joins TRBV5-8 to TRBJ2-3; tentative D call: TRBD1 (5 bases). The germline V gene has CDR1 SGHTS and CDR2 YDEGEE. V was shortened by 2 bases and J by 0 bases, with 13 bases between the two germline ends. CDR3 length: 16 residues. CDR3 DNA sequence: TGTGCCAGCAGCTTATTACGACAGCGTAGCACAGATACGCAGTATTTT. Amino acid sequence: CASSLLRQRSTDTQYF.

V and J are TRBV5-6 and TRBJ1-5, with a possible D match to TRBD1 (6 bases). The ends were cut back, 2 bases at V and 0 bases at J, with 6 bases in the middle. Germline V gene lookup returns CDR1 SGHDT and CDR2 YYEEEE. The CDR3 runs to 14 residues. CDR3 DNA: TGTGCCAGCAGCTTACAGGGTAGCAATCAGCCCCAGCATTTT. Its translation is CASSLQGSNQPQHF.

This clone was seen only once. The rearrangement joins TRBV7-9 to TRBJ2-3; D not resolved. V was trimmed by 5 bases and J by 2 bases, leaving 5 bases between them. The CDR3 runs to 12 residues. In germline, CDR1 is SEHNR, CDR2 FQNEAQ (reference sequence). CDR3 sequence (DNA): TGTGCCAGCAGCCCCATCACAGATACGCAGTATTTT. It yields the protein CASSPITDTQYF. The full variable domain, in which reference TRBV7-9 and TRBJ2-3 provide the parts outside the CDR3, is DTGVSQNPRHKITKRGQNVTFRCDPISEHNRLYWYRQTLGQGPEFLTYFQNEAQLEKSRLLSDRFSAERPKGSFSTLEIQRTEQGDSAMYLCASSPITDTQYFGPGTRLTVL.

The V and J genes are TRBV9 and TRBJ2-3; 11 positions match TRBD2. CDR3 size: 14 residues. After removal of 6 bases from V and 1 base from J, the junction contained 1 base not matched to a gene. Germline V lookup: CDR1 SGDLS, CDR2 YYNGEE. The CDR3 sequence: CASTTSGGTDTQYF. The CDR3 DNA follows: TGTGCCAGCACGACTAGCGGGGGCACAGATACGCAGTATTTT.

The chain recombines TRBV25-1 with TRBJ2-7, with 7 bases identical to TRBD1. Germline CDR1 MGHDK, CDR2 SYGVNS. V lost 4 bases to trimming and J lost 2 bases; unmatched junction nucleotides: 11. There are 16 residues in the CDR3. CDR3 DNA sequence: TGTGCCAGCAGTGGACTCCGGGACAGCGGCGCCTACGAGCAGTACTTC. Protein product: CASSGLRDSGAYEQYF.

The V and J genes are TRBV20-1 and TRBJ1-2; the D is unclear. The CDR3 covers 11 residues. Germline-derived CDR1 and CDR2 are DFQATT and SNEGSKA (reference sequence). The CDR3 DNA sequence: TGCAGCGCTCGTATCCTCCATGGCTACACCTTC. This encodes CSARILHGYTF.